This is a list of T cell receptor beta chains from one sample in a study of cytomegalovirus exposure and HLA in healthy donors. The data were produced by immunoSEQ multiplex PCR, yet TCRdb's version contains in-frame clones alone and is incomplete. Here the sample spans roughly 160,000 clones, over 80% being singletons. The sample taken for sequencing was PBMCs. The receptors were sampled from a boy younger than 10 in good health and CMV-seronegative. CDR3s include the opening cysteine and the closing phenylalanine or tryptophan. The D gene is left open where the match is weak. Only some rows state a clone size, as once, few, many or a class for expanded clones.

j_gene: TRBJ2-3; d_gene: -; len: 14; v_gene: TRBV6-6; abundance: -; CDR3nt: TGTGCCAGCAGTTACTCGTCAGGAAAAGATACGCAGTATTTT; CDR3aa: CASSYSSGKDTQYF
j_gene: TRBJ2-7; d_gene: TRBD1; len: 14; v_gene: TRBV5-6; abundance: -; CDR3nt: TGTGCCAGCAGCTTCTACAGGGGAAGTTACGAGCAGTACTTC; CDR3aa: CASSFYRGSYEQYF
j_gene: TRBJ2-1; d_gene: TRBD2; len: 15; v_gene: TRBV27; abundance: -; CDR3nt: TGTGCCAGCAGTTCTAGCGGGAGGTCCTACAATGAGCAGTTCTTC; CDR3aa: CASSSSGRSYNEQFF
j_gene: TRBJ2-1; d_gene: TRBD2; len: 15; v_gene: TRBV19; abundance: -; CDR3nt: TGTGCCAGTAGAAAAACTAGCGGGCTATCCAATGAGCAGTTCTTC; CDR3aa: CASRKTSGLSNEQFF
j_gene: TRBJ1-2; d_gene: TRBD1; len: 15; v_gene: TRBV6-6; abundance: -; CDR3nt: TGTGCCAGCAGTTCCCGACAGGGTACTAACTATGGCTACACCTTC; CDR3aa: CASSSRQGTNYGYTF
j_gene: TRBJ2-7; d_gene: TRBD2; len: 17; v_gene: TRBV19; abundance: -; CDR3nt: TGTGCCAGTAGTATAGGTCTCCGGGAGGGCCATAACTACGAGCAGTACTTC; CDR3aa: CASSIGLREGHNYEQYF
j_gene: TRBJ2-7; d_gene: TRBD2; len: 19; v_gene: TRBV7-2; abundance: -; CDR3nt: TGTGCCAGCAGCTTAGGTGGACTAGCGGGAGCCATCAGCTCCTACGAGCAGTACTTC; CDR3aa: CASSLGGLAGAISSYEQYF
j_gene: TRBJ1-2; d_gene: TRBD1; len: 12; v_gene: TRBV11-3; abundance: -; CDR3nt: TGTGCCAGCAGCGACAGGGGAGTAGACTACACCTTC; CDR3aa: CASSDRGVDYTF
j_gene: TRBJ2-1; d_gene: -; len: 13; v_gene: TRBV6-1; abundance: few; CDR3nt: TGTGCCAGCAGTGCGAGAGGCACCAATGAGCAGTTCTTC; CDR3aa: CASSARGTNEQFF
j_gene: TRBJ1-4; d_gene: -; len: 16; v_gene: TRBV7-2; abundance: -; CDR3nt: TGTGCCAGCAGCGCCCTCGGGGTGGTAACTAATGAAAAACTGTTTTTT; CDR3aa: CASSALGVVTNEKLFF
j_gene: TRBJ2-1; d_gene: -; len: 16; v_gene: TRBV15; abundance: -; CDR3nt: TGTGCCACCGCGAGCTCCCCACGAGTGGCCTACAATGAGCAGTTCTTC; CDR3aa: CATASSPRVAYNEQFF
j_gene: TRBJ2-7; d_gene: TRBD2; len: 16; v_gene: TRBV27; abundance: -; CDR3nt: TGTGCCAGCAGTTCCTGGACTAGCGGGAGAGGAGACGAGCAGTACTTC; CDR3aa: CASSSWTSGRGDEQYF
j_gene: TRBJ1-3; d_gene: TRBD1; len: 14; v_gene: TRBV5-5; abundance: -; CDR3nt: TGTGCCAGCAGCACCGGGACAGCTGGAAACACCATATATTTT; CDR3aa: CASSTGTAGNTIYF
j_gene: TRBJ2-5; d_gene: TRBD2; len: 16; v_gene: TRBV6-5; abundance: -; CDR3nt: TGTGCCAGCAGTTTTAGCGGGGGGGCCCGACAGGAGACCCAGTACTTC; CDR3aa: CASSFSGGARQETQYF
j_gene: TRBJ2-6; d_gene: -; len: 15; v_gene: TRBV18; abundance: -; CDR3nt: TGTGCCAGCTCACGCGGGGTAACTGGGGCCAACGTCCTGACTTTC; CDR3aa: CASSRGVTGANVLTF
j_gene: TRBJ2-7; d_gene: -; len: 13; v_gene: TRBV5-1; abundance: -; CDR3nt: TGCGCCAGCAAGACAGGAACTACCTACGATGAGTACTTC; CDR3aa: CASKTGTTYDEYF
j_gene: TRBJ2-5; d_gene: TRBD1; len: 12; v_gene: TRBV7-2; abundance: -; CDR3nt: TGTGCCAGCAGCGAGGACAGGCAGACCCAGTACTTC; CDR3aa: CASSEDRQTQYF
j_gene: TRBJ2-3; d_gene: -; len: 11; v_gene: TRBV30; abundance: -; CDR3nt: TGTGCCTGGAGTGAGGGGGATACGCAGTATTTT; CDR3aa: CAWSEGDTQYF
j_gene: TRBJ1-3; d_gene: -; len: 15; v_gene: TRBV6-6; abundance: -; CDR3nt: TGTGCCAGCAGTTACTCCGGGACAAAAGGAAACACCATATATTTT; CDR3aa: CASSYSGTKGNTIYF
j_gene: TRBJ1-5; d_gene: -; len: 15; v_gene: TRBV5-1; abundance: -; CDR3nt: TGCGCCAGCAGTCCAACAGGGATGAGCAATCAGCCCCAGCATTTT; CDR3aa: CASSPTGMSNQPQHF
j_gene: TRBJ1-5; d_gene: -; len: 14; v_gene: TRBV30; abundance: once; CDR3nt: TGTGCCTGGAGTGGGGGACAAAGCAATCAGCCCCAGCATTTT; CDR3aa: CAWSGGQSNQPQHF
j_gene: TRBJ1-4; d_gene: TRBD1; len: 14; v_gene: TRBV6-5; abundance: -; CDR3nt: TGTGCCAGCAGCCCCGACAGGGAGACTGAAAAACTGTTTTTT; CDR3aa: CASSPDRETEKLFF
j_gene: TRBJ1-1; d_gene: -; len: 14; v_gene: TRBV5-1; abundance: -; CDR3nt: TGCGCCAGCAGCTTGGAAATCACAAGCACTGAAGCTTTCTTT; CDR3aa: CASSLEITSTEAFF
j_gene: TRBJ1-2; d_gene: -; len: 14; v_gene: TRBV5-1; abundance: -; CDR3nt: TGCGCCAGCAGCTTGGCAGGGATTAACTATGGCTACACCTTC; CDR3aa: CASSLAGINYGYTF
j_gene: TRBJ1-2; d_gene: -; len: 14; v_gene: TRBV4-3; abundance: few; CDR3nt: TGCGCCAGCAGCCAAGGACAGGCAAACTATGGCTACACCTTC; CDR3aa: CASSQGQANYGYTF
j_gene: TRBJ2-7; d_gene: -; len: 14; v_gene: TRBV6-6; abundance: -; CDR3nt: TGTGCCAGCAGGCCCACAGGGTACACCTACGAGCAGTACTTC; CDR3aa: CASRPTGYTYEQYF
j_gene: TRBJ2-5; d_gene: -; len: 14; v_gene: TRBV7-9; abundance: -; CDR3nt: TGTGCCAGCAGCCAAACCAGGGAGGTGGAGACCCAGTACTTC; CDR3aa: CASSQTREVETQYF
j_gene: TRBJ2-1; d_gene: TRBD2; len: 16; v_gene: TRBV19; abundance: -; CDR3nt: TGTGCCAGTAGTATACAAGCGGGAAACTCCTACAATGAGCAGTTCTTC; CDR3aa: CASSIQAGNSYNEQFF
j_gene: TRBJ2-1; d_gene: -; len: 11; v_gene: TRBV2; abundance: -; CDR3nt: TGTGCCAGCAGTGAGGTAGCGGAGCAGTTCTTC; CDR3aa: CASSEVAEQFF
j_gene: TRBJ2-1; d_gene: TRBD2; len: 14; v_gene: TRBV5-6; abundance: -; CDR3nt: TGTGCCAGCGAGGGGACTAGCGGATACAATGAGCAGTTCTTC; CDR3aa: CASEGTSGYNEQFF
j_gene: TRBJ2-2; d_gene: TRBD1; len: 15; v_gene: TRBV7-4; abundance: -; CDR3nt: TGTGCCAGCAGCTTAGACAGGGGAGAGGCCGGGGAGCTGTTTTTT; CDR3aa: CASSLDRGEAGELFF
j_gene: TRBJ1-1; d_gene: -; len: 14; v_gene: TRBV4-3; abundance: -; CDR3nt: TGCGCCAGCAGCCATCTCAAGGAGGACACTGAAGCTTTCTTT; CDR3aa: CASSHLKEDTEAFF
j_gene: TRBJ2-2; d_gene: -; len: 13; v_gene: TRBV7-9; abundance: few; CDR3nt: TGTTCCAGCATCAATGGAGACACCGGGGAGCTGTTTTTT; CDR3aa: CSSINGDTGELFF
j_gene: TRBJ2-7; d_gene: TRBD1; len: 11; v_gene: TRBV6-5; abundance: -; CDR3nt: TGTGCCAAGACAGGGTCCTACGAGCAGTACTTC; CDR3aa: CAKTGSYEQYF
j_gene: TRBJ2-3; d_gene: -; len: 17; v_gene: TRBV29-1; abundance: -; CDR3nt: TGCAGCGTTGAAGAGAAAAGGAGGAGTTTATACCCAGATACGCAGTATTTT; CDR3aa: CSVEEKRRSLYPDTQYF
j_gene: TRBJ1-1; d_gene: -; len: 13; v_gene: TRBV5-4; abundance: -; CDR3nt: TGTGCCAGCAACTTAGTTGGGGGCTCTGAAGCTTTCTTT; CDR3aa: CASNLVGGSEAFF
j_gene: TRBJ1-6; d_gene: TRBD1; len: 16; v_gene: TRBV14; abundance: -; CDR3nt: TGTGCCAGCAGCCAGGCACAGGGGGAAGCTAATTCACCCCTCCACTTT; CDR3aa: CASSQAQGEANSPLHF
j_gene: TRBJ2-7; d_gene: -; len: 14; v_gene: TRBV6-5; abundance: -; CDR3nt: TGTGCCAGCAGTTACTCAGGGAGAGACGACGAGCAGTACTTC; CDR3aa: CASSYSGRDDEQYF
j_gene: TRBJ2-1; d_gene: TRBD2; len: 20; v_gene: TRBV9; abundance: -; CDR3nt: TGTGCCAGCAGCACACGCCCGACTAGCGGGGGGGCAGGCGGGCACAATGAGCAGTTCTTC; CDR3aa: CASSTRPTSGGAGGHNEQFF
j_gene: TRBJ1-2; d_gene: TRBD1; len: 16; v_gene: TRBV4-1; abundance: -; CDR3nt: TGCGCCAGCAGCCACTCGGGACAGGGGGCTCAAGAGGGCTACACCTTC; CDR3aa: CASSHSGQGAQEGYTF
j_gene: TRBJ2-3; d_gene: TRBD2; len: 17; v_gene: TRBV4-2; abundance: -; CDR3nt: TGTGCCAGCAGCTTCTCCCGGACTAGCGGGAGGACAGATACGCAGTATTTT; CDR3aa: CASSFSRTSGRTDTQYF
j_gene: TRBJ2-1; d_gene: -; len: 13; v_gene: TRBV5-6; abundance: -; CDR3nt: TGTGCCAGCAGCTTGTTAGCGAGCAATGAGCAGTTCTTC; CDR3aa: CASSLLASNEQFF
j_gene: TRBJ1-3; d_gene: -; len: 15; v_gene: TRBV18; abundance: -; CDR3nt: TGTGCCAGCTCACCCACACAGGGAGTCGGAAACACCATATATTTT; CDR3aa: CASSPTQGVGNTIYF
j_gene: TRBJ2-2; d_gene: -; len: 17; v_gene: TRBV4-3; abundance: few; CDR3nt: TGCGCCAGCAGCCAAGCCTTATCGGGCGGGGACACCGGGGAGCTGTTTTTT; CDR3aa: CASSQALSGGDTGELFF
j_gene: TRBJ1-2; d_gene: -; len: 13; v_gene: TRBV6-1; abundance: -; CDR3nt: TGTGCCAGCAGTACCCGGACAGCCTTTGGCTACACCTTC; CDR3aa: CASSTRTAFGYTF
j_gene: TRBJ1-1; d_gene: -; len: 18; v_gene: TRBV19; abundance: -; CDR3nt: TGTGCCAGTGCTCGGGAAATGCAGGGGTTACGATCGAACACTGAAGCTTTCTTT; CDR3aa: CASAREMQGLRSNTEAFF
j_gene: TRBJ1-1; d_gene: -; len: 17; v_gene: TRBV27; abundance: -; CDR3nt: TGTGCCAGCAGTCAATTAACACAAGACAGAGGAAGCACTGAAGCTTTCTTT; CDR3aa: CASSQLTQDRGSTEAFF
j_gene: TRBJ1-3; d_gene: -; len: 13; v_gene: TRBV10-3; abundance: few; CDR3nt: TGTGCCATCAGTGAGTTAGCTGGAAACACCATATATTTT; CDR3aa: CAISELAGNTIYF
j_gene: TRBJ1-6; d_gene: -; len: 15; v_gene: TRBV7-6; abundance: -; CDR3nt: TGCGCCAGCAGCTTAGATGCAGGGTCGGAATCACCCCTCCACTTT; CDR3aa: CASSLDAGSESPLHF
j_gene: TRBJ2-7; d_gene: TRBD1; len: 16; v_gene: TRBV5-6; abundance: -; CDR3nt: TGTGCCAGCAGCCTGACGGGACAGGCCCTGTCCTACGAGCAGTACTTC; CDR3aa: CASSLTGQALSYEQYF